This TCR beta chain was sequenced during a study of blood T cell repertoires in COVID-19. About the research overall: From the United States, Italy and Spain came samples of acute and convalescent COVID-19. In each case, the material was cDNA or gDNA derived from T cells, B-cell-depleted T cells, or PBMCs.

Per the authors' pipeline: The authors estimated nucleated cell counts from reference gene primer amplification. Generated by immunoSEQ multiplex PCR, the TCRdb table keeps only in-frame clones and is missing some. V, J and clone size are those of that table, while D and trimming were read from the DNA. This sample has about 30,000 clones; over 70% occur once, and the top ten carry roughly 31%. Germline V gene lookup returns CDR1 SNHLY and CDR2 FYNNEI. This CDR3 is built from 15 residues. V was pared by 5 bases and J by 3 bases, with 14 bases between. This clonotype was sampled from a man aged 80 or over with acute or convalescent COVID-19. Sequencing input: peripheral blood. The chain links TRBV2 to TRBJ1-5, with D possibly TRBD1 on 6 matching bases. This CDR3 is CASSPTRTDNQPQHF. The CDR3 coding sequence is TGTGCCAGCAGTCCCACCCGGACAGACAATCAGCCCCAGCATTTT.